A selection of T cell receptor beta chains follows, all from one sample in a study of OX40 agonist ivuxolimab in advanced cancers. Method: immunoSEQ multiplex PCR; TCRdb's copy keeps in-frame clones and lacks some. This table has approximately 77,000 clones, about 89% appearing once. This material consisted of CD4+ or CD8+ T cells sorted from blood, taken in a trial of the OX40 agonist ivuxolimab. The receptor set was obtained from an adult with an advanced solid tumor such as melanoma, head and neck, liver or kidney cancer. The CDR3 runs from the conserved cysteine through the conserved F or W.

v_gene: TRBV4-3; CDR3aa: CASSQVEGALEAFF
v_gene: TRBV9; CDR3aa: CASSVGLGIYNEQFF
v_gene: TRBV15; CDR3aa: CATSRDYGNLQETQYF
v_gene: TRBV6-5; CDR3aa: CASSYSGGSNYGYTF
v_gene: TRBV5-6; CDR3aa: CASSRRWEGKNIQYF
v_gene: TRBV28; CDR3aa: CASRGAGVNGYNEQFF
v_gene: TRBV2; CDR3aa: CASSEAHSDGYTF
v_gene: TRBV4-3; CDR3aa: CASSRVVAGGSYNEQFF
v_gene: TRBV7-9; CDR3aa: CASSSDRVYYGYTF
v_gene: TRBV10-3; CDR3aa: CAVSGLAGEDTQYF
v_gene: TRBV5-6; CDR3aa: CASSSDDNEQFF
v_gene: TRBV6-6; CDR3aa: CASSYVAGYNEQFF